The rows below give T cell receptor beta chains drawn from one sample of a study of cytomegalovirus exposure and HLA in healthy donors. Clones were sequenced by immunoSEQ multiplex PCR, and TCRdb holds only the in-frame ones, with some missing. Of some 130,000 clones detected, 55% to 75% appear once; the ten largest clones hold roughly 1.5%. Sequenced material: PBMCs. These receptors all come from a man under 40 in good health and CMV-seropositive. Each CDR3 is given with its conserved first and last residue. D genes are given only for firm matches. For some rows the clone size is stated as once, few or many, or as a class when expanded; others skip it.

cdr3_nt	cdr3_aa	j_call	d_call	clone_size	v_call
TGTGCCAGTAGTATTCTTAACGGGAGGGCTTACAATGAGCAGTTCTTC	CASSILNGRAYNEQFF	TRBJ2-1	TRBD2	few	TRBV19
TGCGCCAGCAGCGCCGGGACTATGAACACCGGGGAGCTGTTTTTT	CASSAGTMNTGELFF	TRBJ2-2	TRBD2	NA	TRBV5-1
TGTGCCAGCAGCTTAGAGGACAGTGGGGCTTGGGGAGCTTTCTTT	CASSLEDSGAWGAFF	TRBJ1-1	NA	NA	TRBV7-2
TGTGCCAGCAGTTCGCCGACTGAGGCAAACATTCAGTACTTC	CASSSPTEANIQYF	TRBJ2-4	NA	NA	TRBV28
TGTGCCAGCAGGGGTCTTAGGGGGTATCAGCCCCAGCATTTT	CASRGLRGYQPQHF	TRBJ1-5	NA	NA	TRBV28
TGTGCCAGCAGCTTAAATGGGGCTACTAATGAAAAACTGTTTTTT	CASSLNGATNEKLFF	TRBJ1-4	NA	NA	TRBV7-2
TGTGCCATCAGGGGACAGATGAACGAGCAGTACTTC	CAIRGQMNEQYF	TRBJ2-7	TRBD1	NA	TRBV10-3
TGTGCCAGCAGTCGCCGAGCCCGACTCTGGTTCGAGCAGTACTTC	CASSRRARLWFEQYF	TRBJ2-7	NA	NA	TRBV28
TGTGCCAGCAGTAGCAACGACGGCGGATCCTACAATGAGCAGTTCTTC	CASSSNDGGSYNEQFF	TRBJ2-1	NA	few	TRBV28
TGTGCCAGCAGCCGGGACAGGGGGCTGGAGACCCAGTACTTC	CASSRDRGLETQYF	TRBJ2-5	TRBD1	NA	TRBV10-3
TGCGCCAGCAGCCTAGCGGGAGCCGGAGAGACCCAGTACTTC	CASSLAGAGETQYF	TRBJ2-5	TRBD2	NA	TRBV7-3